This T cell receptor (beta chain) comes out of a study of spatial heterogeneity in lung cancer. About the study: Any follow-up PBMC samples that were available went on to be sequenced, and the median time to follow-up was around 25 months after resection.

Many counts were recorded for this clonotype. Trimming pared 10 bases from V and 4 bases from J, leaving 14 bases between. Per the germline V gene, CDR1 is MGHRA and CDR2 is YSYEKL. CDR3 length equals 13 residues. The time point here: blood at routine non-recurrence follow-up after resection. Unsorted samples of tumor, nontumor lung or frozen PBMC had their whole RNA sequenced. In TCRdb, the 5' RACE reads were re-called with MiXCR into one record per CDR3 protein. The repertoire holds 45,000 to 65,000 distinct CDR3 sequences, with more than 6.5% as singletons. The sequence was obtained from a female donor with early-stage non-small cell lung cancer. V usage is TRBV4-1 and J usage is TRBJ1-5, with D maybe TRBD1 (6 bases). The input for sequencing was PBMCs, taken at follow-up. The CDR3 region is CANKRTVNQPQHF. The DNA for the CDR3 is TGCGCCAACAAAAGGACAGTGAATCAGCCCCAGCATTTT.